The rows below give T cell receptor beta chains drawn from one sample of a study of beta chain features in type 1 diabetes. Sequencing used immunoSEQ multiplex PCR; TCRdb keeps in-frame clones, though not all of them. The table records about 47,000 clones, roughly 48% of them present only once. The specimen sequenced was stem cell memory CD4+ T cells from blood. The receptors originated from a man aged 25 to 40 with type 1 diabetes. The CDR3 runs from the conserved cysteine through the conserved F or W. The order of the fields is clone size, D gene, J gene, V gene, CDR3 DNA, CDR3 protein. D genes are given only for firm matches. Size is omitted from some rows. Given values are once, few, many or a class for expanded clones.

few | . | TRBJ2-5 | TRBV5-1 | TGCGCCAGCAGCTTGGGAACGGGAGAAGAGACCCAGTACTTC | CASSLGTGEETQYF
. | TRBD1 | TRBJ2-7 | TRBV27 | TGTGCCAGCAGTTGGGGACAGGCGACCTACGAGCAGTACTTC | CASSWGQATYEQYF
. | TRBD2 | TRBJ2-7 | TRBV7-2 | TGTGCCAGCAGCGACGGGACTAGCGTCTACGAGCAGTACTTC | CASSDGTSVYEQYF
. | TRBD2 | TRBJ2-5 | TRBV7-2 | TGTGCCAGCAGCTTCAACCTCGGACTAGCGGAAGAGACCCAGTACTTC | CASSFNLGLAEETQYF
. | . | TRBJ2-6 | TRBV29-1 | TGCAGCGTTGGAATTGGCCCTGGGGCCAACGTCCTGACTTTC | CSVGIGPGANVLTF
. | TRBD1 | TRBJ2-1 | TRBV5-1 | TGCGCCAGCAGCCCATACGGGACAGGGGGGAATGAGCAGTTCTTC | CASSPYGTGGNEQFF
. | . | TRBJ1-5 | TRBV2 | TGTGCCAGCAGCGGGGGGGCCGGGCAGCCCCAGCATTTT | CASSGGAGQPQHF
. | TRBD1 | TRBJ1-4 | TRBV6-6 | TGTGCCAGCTCGTCCGGACAGGGAGGCGAAAAACTGTTTTTT | CASSSGQGGEKLFF
. | TRBD2 | TRBJ2-3 | TRBV19 | TGTGCCAGTAGTCGCCGGGAGGCAAATACGCAGTATTTT | CASSRREANTQYF
. | TRBD2 | TRBJ2-5 | TRBV7-2 | TGTGCCAGCAGCCTTAGCGGGCTACATCAAGAGACCCAGTACTTC | CASSLSGLHQETQYF
few | . | TRBJ2-4 | TRBV15 | TGTGCCACCAGCAGAGCCCCCTCGGCGATAGGGGCGGCCAAAAACATTCAGTACTTC | CATSRAPSAIGAAKNIQYF
. | . | TRBJ2-7 | TRBV6-6 | TGTGCCAGCAAGCTGGGACTCCGAGATTACTTC | CASKLGLRDYF
few | . | TRBJ1-4 | TRBV7-9 | TGTGCCAGCACCCCGTCAGGGTACACTAATGAAAAACTGTTTTTT | CASTPSGYTNEKLFF
few | TRBD2 | TRBJ2-7 | TRBV7-2 | TGTGCCAGCAGCTTTTGGGCTAGCGGGAGGATATACGAGCAGTACTTC | CASSFWASGRIYEQYF
. | TRBD2 | TRBJ2-1 | TRBV7-3 | TGTGCCAGCAGCTCTAGCGGGACCAGCTCCTACAATGAGCAGTTCTTC | CASSSSGTSSYNEQFF
once | TRBD1 | TRBJ1-3 | TRBV27 | TGTGCCAGCAGGCGACAGGGGACTACTGGAAACACCATATATTTT | CASRRQGTTGNTIYF
. | . | TRBJ2-5 | TRBV20-1 | TGCAGTGCAGAGAGGGAGACCCAGTACTTC | CSAERETQYF
once | . | TRBJ1-1 | TRBV28 | TGTGCCAGCAGCCTCGGACAGACGAACACTGAAGCTTTCTTT | CASSLGQTNTEAFF
few | TRBD2 | TRBJ2-7 | TRBV18 | TGTGCCAGCTCACCGGGACTAGCGGAGATCTACGAGCAGTACTTC | CASSPGLAEIYEQYF